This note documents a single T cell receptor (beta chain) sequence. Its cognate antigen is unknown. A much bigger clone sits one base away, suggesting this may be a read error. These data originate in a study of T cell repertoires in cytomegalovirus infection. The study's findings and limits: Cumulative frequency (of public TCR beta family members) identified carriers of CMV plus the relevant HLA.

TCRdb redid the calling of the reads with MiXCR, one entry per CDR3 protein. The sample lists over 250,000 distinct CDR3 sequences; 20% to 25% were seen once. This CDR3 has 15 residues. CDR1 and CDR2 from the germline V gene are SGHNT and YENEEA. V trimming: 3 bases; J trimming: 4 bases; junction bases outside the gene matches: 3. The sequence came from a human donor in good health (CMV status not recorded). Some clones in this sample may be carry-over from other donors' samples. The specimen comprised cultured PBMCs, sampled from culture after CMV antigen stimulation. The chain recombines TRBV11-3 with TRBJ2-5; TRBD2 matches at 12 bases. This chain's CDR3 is CASSLTSGSGETQYF. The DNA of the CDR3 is TGTGCCAGCAGCTTGACTAGCGGGAGTGGAGAGACCCAGTACTTC.